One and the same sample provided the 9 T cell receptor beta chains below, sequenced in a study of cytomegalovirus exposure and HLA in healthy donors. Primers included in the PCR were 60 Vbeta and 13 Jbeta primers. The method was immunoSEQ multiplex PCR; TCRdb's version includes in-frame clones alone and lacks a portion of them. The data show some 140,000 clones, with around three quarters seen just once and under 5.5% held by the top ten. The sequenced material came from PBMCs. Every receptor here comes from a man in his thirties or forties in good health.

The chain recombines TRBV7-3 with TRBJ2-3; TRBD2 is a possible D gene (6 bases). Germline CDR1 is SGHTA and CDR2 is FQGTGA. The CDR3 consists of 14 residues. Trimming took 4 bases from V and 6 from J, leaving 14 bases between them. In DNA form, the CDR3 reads TGTGCCAGCAGCTCCCGGGCCCGGGGGGATACGCAGTATTTT. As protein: CASSSRARGDTQYF.

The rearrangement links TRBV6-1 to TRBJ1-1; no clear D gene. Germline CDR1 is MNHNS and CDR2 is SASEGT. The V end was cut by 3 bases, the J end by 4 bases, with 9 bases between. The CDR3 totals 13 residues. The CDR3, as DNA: TGTGCCAGCAGTGAGGTTACTGGCACTGAAGCTTTCTTT. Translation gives CASSEVTGTEAFF.

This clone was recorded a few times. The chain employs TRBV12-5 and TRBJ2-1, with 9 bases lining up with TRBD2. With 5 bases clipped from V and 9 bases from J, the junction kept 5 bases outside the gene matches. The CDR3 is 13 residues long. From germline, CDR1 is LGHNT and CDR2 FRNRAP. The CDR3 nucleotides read TGTGCTAGTGGTGCAGCGGGAGGCAGTGAGCAGTTCTTC. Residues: CASGAAGGSEQFF.

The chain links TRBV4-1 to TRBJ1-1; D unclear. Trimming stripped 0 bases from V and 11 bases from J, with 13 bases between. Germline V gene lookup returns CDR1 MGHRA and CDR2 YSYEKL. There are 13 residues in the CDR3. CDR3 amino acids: CASSQDRLRGAFF. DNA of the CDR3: TGCGCCAGCAGCCAAGACAGACTAAGAGGGGCTTTCTTT.

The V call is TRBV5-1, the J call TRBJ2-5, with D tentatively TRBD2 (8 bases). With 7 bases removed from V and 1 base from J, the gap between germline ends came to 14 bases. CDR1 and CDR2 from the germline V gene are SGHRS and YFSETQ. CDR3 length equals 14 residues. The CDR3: CASRGGTAQETQYF. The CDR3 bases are TGCGCCAGCCGCGGGGGGACAGCCCAAGAGACCCAGTACTTC.

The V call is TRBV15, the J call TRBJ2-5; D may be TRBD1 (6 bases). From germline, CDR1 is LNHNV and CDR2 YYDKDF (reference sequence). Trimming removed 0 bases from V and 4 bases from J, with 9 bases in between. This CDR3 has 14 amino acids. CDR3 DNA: TGTGCCACCAGCAGAGACAGGGGACGAGAGACCCAGTACTTC. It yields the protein CATSRDRGRETQYF.

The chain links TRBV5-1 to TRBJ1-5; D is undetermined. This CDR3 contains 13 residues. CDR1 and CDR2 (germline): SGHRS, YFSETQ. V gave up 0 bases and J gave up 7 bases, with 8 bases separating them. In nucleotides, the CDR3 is TGCGCCAGCAGCTTGGACGTCGGGCAGCCCCAGCATTTT. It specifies CASSLDVGQPQHF.

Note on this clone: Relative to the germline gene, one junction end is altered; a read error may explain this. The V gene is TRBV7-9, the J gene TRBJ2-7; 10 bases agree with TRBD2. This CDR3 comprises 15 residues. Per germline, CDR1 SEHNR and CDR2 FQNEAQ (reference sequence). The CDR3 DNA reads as TGTTCCAGCAGCTTAGGACTAGCGGAAAGCTACGAGCAGTACTTC. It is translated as CSSSLGLAESYEQYF. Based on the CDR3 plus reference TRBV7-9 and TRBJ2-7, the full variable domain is DTGVSQNPRHKITKRGQNVTFRCDPISEHNRLYWYRQTLGQGPEFLTYFQNEAQLEKSRLLSDRFSAERPKGSFSTLEIQRTEQGDSAMYLCSSSLGLAESYEQYFGPGTRLTVT.

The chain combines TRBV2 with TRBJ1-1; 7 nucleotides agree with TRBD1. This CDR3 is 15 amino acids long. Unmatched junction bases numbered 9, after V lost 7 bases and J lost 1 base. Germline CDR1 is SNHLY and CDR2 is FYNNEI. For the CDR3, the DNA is TGTGCCAGCATCGGCGACAGGGTAAAGAACACTGAAGCTTTCTTT. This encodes CASIGDRVKNTEAFF.